This T cell receptor beta chain derives from a study of cytomegalovirus exposure and HLA in healthy donors. Study-level information: According to later analysis, the same platform produced the 90 to 150 validation and several hundred first-cohort repertoires.

On this clone: The antigen remains unidentified.

General study findings and limits: Under in vitro conditions, a few CMV-associated chains were confirmed as specific for CMV antigens. Among TCR beta chains, those listed as cytomegalovirus-associated numbered some 170.

Profiled with immunoSEQ multiplex PCR; TCRdb holds only in-frame clones, not every one. The sample records around 130,000 clones, about nine tenths being singletons. Separate from the approximately 650-subject first cohort, the 120-subject validation cohort was the one that the donors belonged to. Trimming stripped 5 bases from V and 1 base from J, with 17 bases between. Germline CDR1 reads SSHAT; CDR2 reads FNYEAQ (reference sequence). The CDR3 spans 16 residues. This chain connects TRBV7-7 to TRBJ1-1, with TRBD1 as a possible D gene (5 bases). Source material: PBMCs. The TCR sequence derives from a man aged 25 to 40 in good health and CMV-seronegative. CDR3 protein: CASSISTGKPNTEAFF. As DNA, the CDR3 is TGTGCCAGCAGCATTTCAACAGGAAAGCCGAACACTGAAGCTTTCTTT.